Sequencing of this T cell receptor (beta chain) was carried out in a study of blood T cells in healthy people across ages. Primers used in a second PCR of about 6 to 11 cycles were a sample-barcoded 5' primer and a J-beta primer mix. TCRdb used MiXCR to reprocess the 5' RACE reads, holding one entry per CDR3 protein. The data show some 800,000 distinct CDR3 sequences, with 44% seen just once and around 21% held by the top ten. Turning to this clonotype: As yet, its antigen is unknown.

CDR1 is MNHEY, CDR2 SMNVEV, per germline (reference sequence). The CDR3 consists of 16 residues. General study results and limits: Relative to aged donors, long-lived donors carried more naive CD4+ cells and displayed higher diversity. Across the age range, TCR beta diversity per million T cells fell in a roughly linear way. Lack of knowledge of donor CMV status possibly confounded expanded clonotype changes.

Sequencing used blood. This TCR was recovered from a man aged 55-75 years in good health. V is TRBV27 and J is TRBJ2-4; 10 nucleotides agree with TRBD1. Judging by the DNA end, TRBJ2-7 fits better; the J call may be wrong. CDR3 sequence reads: CASSPQRGTGENEQYF. The CDR3 coding sequence is TGTGCCAGCAGCCCACAGCGCGGGACAGGGGAAAACGAGCAGTACTTC.